This T cell receptor beta chain was documented in a study of blood T cell repertoires in COVID-19. Sequencing used immunoSEQ multiplex PCR; TCRdb keeps in-frame clones, though not all of them. This table holds roughly 170,000 clones, 84% found once. This clone has just a few counts. This receptor was identified in a man aged 50-60 years who had recovered from COVID-19. Sequencing used PBMCs or T cells enriched from blood (not recorded which).

CDR3 residues: CASSKGAAPTQYF. The CDR3 bases are TGTGCCAGTAGTAAGGGGGCGGCACCTACGCAGTATTTT. This chain connects TRBV19 to TRBJ2-3; 7 bases fit TRBD1. Germline-derived CDR1 and CDR2 are LNHDA and SQIVND (reference sequence). After removal of 4 bases from V and 8 bases from J, the junction contained 6 bases not matched to a gene. The CDR3 is 13 amino acids.